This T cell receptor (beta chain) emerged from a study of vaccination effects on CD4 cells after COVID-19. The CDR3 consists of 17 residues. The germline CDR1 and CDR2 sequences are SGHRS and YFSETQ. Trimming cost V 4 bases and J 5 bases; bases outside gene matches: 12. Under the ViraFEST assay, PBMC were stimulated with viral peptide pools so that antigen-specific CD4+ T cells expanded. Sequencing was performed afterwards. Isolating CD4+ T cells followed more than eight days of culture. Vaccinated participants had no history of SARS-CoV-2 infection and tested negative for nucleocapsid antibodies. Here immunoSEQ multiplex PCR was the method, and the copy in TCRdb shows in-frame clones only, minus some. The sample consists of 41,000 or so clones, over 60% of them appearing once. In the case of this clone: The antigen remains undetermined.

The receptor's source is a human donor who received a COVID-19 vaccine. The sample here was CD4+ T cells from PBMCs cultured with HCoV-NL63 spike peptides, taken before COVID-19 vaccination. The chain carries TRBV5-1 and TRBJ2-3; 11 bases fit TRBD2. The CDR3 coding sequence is TGCGCCAGCAGCGCCTCCGGTGGAACTAGCGGGGGAGATACGCAGTATTTT. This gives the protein CASSASGGTSGGDTQYF.